These T cell receptor beta chains were read from a single sample in a study of T cells after yellow fever vaccination. Using its own MiXCR run on the 5' RACE reads, TCRdb lists one record per CDR3 protein. This table holds roughly 56,000 distinct CDR3 sequences, about 5% found once. Specimen: PBMCs, either bulk or a sorted T-cell subset (CD4+, CD8+, memory, or dextramer-sorted; not recorded which), collected on the day of the yellow fever booster vaccination. These receptor sequences come from a man between 18 and 35 years old who received the YFV17D yellow fever vaccine. Each CDR3 is given with its conserved first and last residue. A D gene is named only where the DNA matches it firmly. Expanded clones are given a class, and other clones once, few, many or no size at all.

>TRBV11-2|.|TRBJ2-1|.
CASSGAGENNEQFF
TGTGCCAGCAGCGGGGCAGGGGAAAACAATGAGCAGTTCTTC
>TRBV29-1|many|TRBJ1-5|TRBD1
CSVAGTGANNQPQHF
TGCAGCGTTGCCGGGACAGGGGCCAACAATCAGCCCCAGCATTTT
>TRBV5-4|.|TRBJ2-6|TRBD1
CASSQGGQVFWNVLTF
TGTGCCAGCAGCCAGGGCGGACAGGTGTTCTGGAACGTCCTGACTTTC
>TRBV4-1|.|TRBJ1-5|.
CASSQGGIAPRVPQHF
TGCGCCAGCAGCCAAGGGGGAATAGCTCCCCGTGTGCCCCAGCATTTT
>TRBV6-1|.|TRBJ2-4|TRBD1
CASSRPGQGPNIQYF
TGTGCCAGCAGCCGACCGGGACAGGGACCAAACATTCAGTACTTC
>TRBV6-5|few|TRBJ2-1|TRBD2
CASSYGSGSSYNEQFF
TGTGCCAGCAGTTACGGTAGCGGGAGCTCCTACAATGAGCAGTTCTTC
>TRBV6-1|.|TRBJ1-5|.
CASSEYFASNQPQHF
TGTGCCAGCAGTGAGTATTTCGCAAGCAATCAGCCCCAGCATTTT
>TRBV5-1|many|TRBJ2-5|.
CASRRFQETQYF
TGCGCCAGCAGACGGTTCCAAGAGACCCAGTACTTC
>TRBV5-1|many|TRBJ2-1|.
CASSLSGNEQFF
TGCGCCAGCAGCTTGTCCGGAAATGAGCAGTTCTTC
>TRBV12-3/TRBV12-4|many|TRBJ2-5|TRBD2
CASSFRDGGGPQETQYF
TGTGCCAGCAGTTTCCGTGACGGGGGGGGGCCCCAAGAGACCCAGTACTTC
>TRBV5-1|many|TRBJ1-5|.
CASSFGGSNQPQHF
TGCGCCAGCAGCTTTGGGGGTAGCAATCAGCCCCAGCATTTT
>TRBV4-3|.|TRBJ1-1|.
CASSQDAKGERAFF
TGCGCCAGCAGCCAAGATGCGAAGGGAGAGAGAGCTTTCTTT
>TRBV10-3|few|TRBJ2-3|TRBD2
CAIKASGATDTQYF
TGTGCCATCAAGGCTAGCGGGGCCACAGATACGCAGTATTTT
>TRBV12-3/TRBV12-4|many|TRBJ2-2|.
CASKGGELFF
TGTGCCAGCAAGGGGGGGGAGCTGTTTTTT
>TRBV3-1|many|TRBJ2-1|.
CASSQDAGTYNEQFF
TGTGCCAGCAGCCAAGACGCGGGGACATACAATGAGCAGTTCTTC
>TRBV6-2/TRBV6-3|many|TRBJ2-4|.
CASSYPPPQRVIQYF
TGTGCCAGCAGTTACCCGCCTCCACAACGGGTTATTCAGTACTTC
>TRBV5-1|few|TRBJ1-4|.
CASSLAGHTKEKLFF
TGCGCCAGCAGCTTGGCCGGGCACACCAAGGAAAAACTGTTTTTT
>TRBV14|.|TRBJ2-7|.
CASSQEGRGTYEQYF
TGTGCCAGCAGCCAGGAAGGAAGGGGAACCTACGAGCAGTACTTC
>TRBV11-2|few|TRBJ2-7|.
CASSLATSYEQYF
TGTGCCAGCAGCTTAGCTACCTCCTACGAGCAGTACTTC
>TRBV29-1|many|TRBJ2-1|.
CSGQSYNEQFF
TGCAGCGGTCAGTCCTACAATGAGCAGTTCTTC
>TRBV7-2|many|TRBJ2-1|.
CASSLGKPGWFF
TGTGCCAGCAGCTTAGGCAAGCCGGGGTGGTTCTTC
>TRBV2|.|TRBJ2-3|.
CASREWDRSTDTQYF
TGTGCCAGCAGAGAGTGGGACCGAAGCACAGATACGCAGTATTTT
>TRBV4-1|many|TRBJ2-5|TRBD2
CASSQEGTSGVETQYF
TGCGCCAGCAGCCAAGAGGGGACTAGCGGGGTAGAGACCCAGTACTTC
>TRBV12-3/TRBV12-4|many|TRBJ2-3|TRBD2
CASSLGLAGGSDTQYF
TGTGCCAGCAGTTTAGGATTAGCGGGGGGTTCAGATACGCAGTATTTT
>TRBV20-1|.|TRBJ2-1|.
CGVGYYEQFF
TGCGGGGTGGGGTATTATGAGCAGTTCTTC
>TRBV4-3|many|TRBJ1-1|.
CASSQRLTGSRTEAFF
TGCGCCAGCAGCCAAAGGTTAACAGGCTCTCGGACTGAAGCTTTCTTT
>TRBV5-5|.|TRBJ2-4|.
CASSGGAKNIQYF
TGTGCCAGCAGCGGGGGGGCCAAAAACATTCAGTACTTC
>TRBV5-1|many|TRBJ2-1|TRBD2
CASSSGLAGANEQFF
TGCGCCAGCAGCTCGGGACTAGCGGGGGCAAATGAGCAGTTCTTC
>TRBV24-1|.|TRBJ2-1|TRBD2
CAVGTSGNNEQFF
TGTGCCGTAGGGACTAGCGGAAACAATGAGCAGTTCTTC
>TRBV12-3/TRBV12-4|few|TRBJ2-1|TRBD1
CASSLPRDRGFF
TGTGCCAGCAGTTTACCCCGGGACAGGGGGTTCTTC
>TRBV7-9|many|TRBJ2-3|.
CASSGVGSVAVTDTQYF
TGTGCCAGCAGCGGCGTCGGTTCGGTAGCGGTCACAGATACGCAGTATTTT
>TRBV7-9|many|TRBJ1-1|.
CASSPGPREAFF
TGTGCCAGCAGCCCGGGACCGCGTGAAGCTTTCTTT
>TRBV5-1|many|TRBJ1-5|.
CASSLGDVGNQPQHF
TGCGCCAGCAGCTTGGGGGATGTTGGCAATCAGCCCCAGCATTTT
>TRBV12-3/TRBV12-4|many|TRBJ2-7|.
CASSLVRAYEQYF
TGTGCCAGCAGCTTGGTCCGGGCCTACGAGCAGTACTTC
>TRBV4-1|few|TRBJ2-2|TRBD2
CASSQWGAGASTGELFF
TGCGCCAGCAGCCAATGGGGAGCGGGGGCCTCCACCGGGGAGCTGTTTTTT
>TRBV5-1|few|TRBJ2-5|TRBD2
CASSLEGGGARETKYF
TGCGCCAGCAGCTTGGAAGGCGGGGGGGCCAGGGAGACCAAGTACTTC
>TRBV18|.|TRBJ1-3|.
CASSPSGPPSGNTIYF
TGTGCCAGCTCACCCTCGGGACCGCCTTCTGGAAACACCATATATTTT
>TRBV27|once|TRBJ1-2|.
CASSLSSGHNYGYTF
TGTGCCAGCAGTTTAAGCTCAGGGCACAACTATGGCTACACCTTC
>TRBV4-3|many|TRBJ1-1|.
CASSQFRQAVTEAFF
TGCGCCAGCAGCCAATTTCGACAGGCGGTCACTGAAGCTTTCTTT
>TRBV10-2|many|TRBJ1-1|.
CASSWGGSTEAFF
TGCGCCAGCAGCTGGGGGGGGAGCACTGAAGCTTTCTTT
>TRBV11-2|many|TRBJ1-1|.
CASSSGPYPEAFF
TGTGCCAGCAGCTCGGGACCGTATCCTGAAGCTTTCTTT
>TRBV12-3/TRBV12-4|many|TRBJ2-4|TRBD1
CASSRPGQKNIQYF
TGTGCCAGCAGCCGGCCGGGACAGAAGAACATTCAGTACTTC
>TRBV10-3|few|TRBJ2-1|TRBD2
CAISDRTGGHNEQFF
TGTGCCATCAGTGATAGGACGGGGGGACACAATGAGCAGTTCTTC
>TRBV9|many|TRBJ2-1|.
CASSGYNEQFF
TGTGCCAGCAGCGGGTACAATGAGCAGTTCTTC
>TRBV15|few|TRBJ2-5|.
CATSPGASSETQYF
TGTGCCACCAGCCCTGGGGCCAGCTCGGAGACCCAGTACTTC
>TRBV5-1|few|TRBJ1-3|.
CASSLSGFRNTIYF
TGCGCCAGCAGCTTGAGCGGTTTTCGGAACACCATATATTTT
>TRBV12-3/TRBV12-4|many|TRBJ1-5|.
CASSLGTPQPQHF
TGTGCCAGCAGTTTAGGGACCCCTCAGCCCCAGCATTTT
>TRBV7-2|many|TRBJ2-3|.
CASSLVKRRTQYF
TGTGCCAGCAGCTTAGTCAAGCGACGGACGCAGTATTTT
>TRBV25-1|.|TRBJ2-1|TRBD1
CASRYGTGGYNEQFF
TGTGCCAGCAGATACGGAACAGGGGGCTACAATGAGCAGTTCTTC
>TRBV6-5|.|TRBJ1-5|.
CASSSTAYSNQPQHF
TGTGCCAGCAGTTCGACAGCGTATAGCAATCAGCCCCAGCATTTT
>TRBV3-1|few|TRBJ2-3|.
CASSHRGTDTQYF
TGTGCCAGCAGCCACCGAGGGACAGATACGCAGTATTTT
>TRBV12-3/TRBV12-4|many|TRBJ1-1|.
CASSFGGPEAFF
TGTGCCAGCAGTTTTGGGGGTCCAGAGGCTTTCTTT
>TRBV4-3|many|TRBJ1-2|.
CASSLGAYRAELNYGYTF
TGCGCCAGCAGCCTCGGGGCTTACCGAGCAGAGCTTAACTATGGCTACACCTTC
>TRBV29-1|many|TRBJ2-7|.
CSVVTPGGLYEQYF
TGCAGCGTTGTAACTCCGGGGGGCCTATACGAGCAGTACTTC
>TRBV7-3|many|TRBJ2-6|.
CASSSDSGANVLTF
TGTGCCAGCAGCTCAGACAGTGGGGCCAACGTCCTGACTTTC
>TRBV18|few|TRBJ2-3|TRBD1
CASSEGQDQYF
TGTGCCAGCTCAGAGGGACAGGACCAGTATTTT
>TRBV6-6|many|TRBJ2-5|.
CASSSRAPGYQETQYF
TGTGCCAGCAGCTCCAGGGCCCCCGGGTACCAAGAGACCCAGTACTTC
>TRBV6-2/TRBV6-3|few|TRBJ1-1|.
CASSYPNTEAFF
TGTGCCAGCAGTTATCCAAACACTGAAGCTTTCTTT
>TRBV4-1|many|TRBJ2-7|.
CASSQAIPQTESSYEQYF
TGCGCCAGCAGCCAAGCCATTCCCCAGACAGAGAGCTCCTACGAGCAGTACTTC